The clone carrying this TCR beta chain was counted between two and nine times. The method was immunoSEQ multiplex PCR; TCRdb's version includes in-frame clones alone and lacks a portion of them. The table has approximately 80,000 clones, about 87% seen once. The ends were cut back, 4 bases at V and 5 bases at J, with 9 bases in the middle. The CDR3 is 13 residues long. In germline, CDR1 is LGHNA, CDR2 YNFKEQ. The sample comes from a study of blood T cell repertoires in COVID-19. The V gene is TRBV4-2, the J gene TRBJ1-5; tentative D call: TRBD1 (5 bases). The clonotype originates from a human donor in a cohort sampled during active COVID-19. Source material: peripheral blood. CDR3 residues: CASSRTGDQPQHF. CDR3 nucleotides: TGTGCCAGCAGCCGCACAGGTGATCAGCCCCAGCATTTT.